The clone carrying this TCR beta chain was recorded many times. Its antigen remains unknown. The data stem from a study of blood T cells in healthy people across ages. Overall study findings and caveats: Observed TCR beta diversity per million T cells went down as age went up. This fall followed a roughly linear course with age. The CMV status of each donor remained undetermined, and this could have confounded shifts in expanded clonotypes.

Combining a sample-barcoded 5' primer with a J-beta primer mix, a second PCR ran for roughly 7 to 12 cycles. All cDNA molecules were each tagged by a template-switch adaptor with 12 random nucleotides. TCRdb processed the 5' RACE reads anew with MiXCR; each CDR3 protein has one entry. The sample consists of about 1,800,000 distinct CDR3 sequences, 28% of them appearing once. Germline V gene sequence: CDR1 ENHRY, CDR2 SYGVKD. Trimming removed 2 bases at V and 3 bases at J, with 3 bases between. The CDR3 is 12 residues long. The V call is TRBV10-3, the J call TRBJ2-3; no reliable D call. Sequences were obtained from blood. The clonotype was recovered from a woman aged 25 to 39 in good health. The CDR3 DNA reads as TGTGCCATCAGTGAGCAGACAGATACGCAGTATTTT. Translated, it gives CAISEQTDTQYF.